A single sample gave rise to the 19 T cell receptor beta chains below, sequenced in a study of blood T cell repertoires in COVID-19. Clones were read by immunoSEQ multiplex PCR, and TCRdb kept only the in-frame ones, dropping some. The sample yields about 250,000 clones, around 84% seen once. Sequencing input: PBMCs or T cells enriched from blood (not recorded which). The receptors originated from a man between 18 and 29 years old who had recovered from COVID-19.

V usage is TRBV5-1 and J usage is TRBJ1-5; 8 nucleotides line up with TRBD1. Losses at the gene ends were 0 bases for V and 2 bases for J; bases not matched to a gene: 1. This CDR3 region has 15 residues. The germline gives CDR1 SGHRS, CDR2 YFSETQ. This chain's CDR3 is CASSLETGGNQPQHF. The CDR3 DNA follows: TGCGCCAGCAGCTTGGAGACAGGGGGCAATCAGCCCCAGCATTTT.

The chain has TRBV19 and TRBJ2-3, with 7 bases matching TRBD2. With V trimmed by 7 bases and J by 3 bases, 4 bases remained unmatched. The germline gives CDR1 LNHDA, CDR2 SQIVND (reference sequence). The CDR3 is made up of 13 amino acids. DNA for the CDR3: TGTGCCAGTAACGGGGGGTTTACAGATACGCAGTATTTT. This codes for CASNGGFTDTQYF.

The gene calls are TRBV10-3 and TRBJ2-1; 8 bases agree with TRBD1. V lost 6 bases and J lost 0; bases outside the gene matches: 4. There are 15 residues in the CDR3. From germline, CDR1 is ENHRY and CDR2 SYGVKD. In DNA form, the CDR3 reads TGTGCCATCAGGACAGGGGATAGCTCCTACAATGAGCAGTTCTTC. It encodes CAIRTGDSSYNEQFF.

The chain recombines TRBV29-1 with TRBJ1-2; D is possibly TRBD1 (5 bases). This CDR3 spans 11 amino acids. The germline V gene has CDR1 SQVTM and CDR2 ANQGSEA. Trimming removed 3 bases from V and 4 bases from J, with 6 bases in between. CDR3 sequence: CSVEQGYGYTF. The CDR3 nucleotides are TGCAGCGTTGAGCAGGGCTATGGCTACACCTTC.

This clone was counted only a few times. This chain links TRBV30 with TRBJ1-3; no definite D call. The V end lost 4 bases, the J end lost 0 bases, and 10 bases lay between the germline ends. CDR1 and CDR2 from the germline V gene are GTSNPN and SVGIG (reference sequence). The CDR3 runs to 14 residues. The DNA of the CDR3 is TGTGCCTGGAAGCAGGCGAGCTCTGGAAACACCATATATTTT. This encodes CAWKQASSGNTIYF.

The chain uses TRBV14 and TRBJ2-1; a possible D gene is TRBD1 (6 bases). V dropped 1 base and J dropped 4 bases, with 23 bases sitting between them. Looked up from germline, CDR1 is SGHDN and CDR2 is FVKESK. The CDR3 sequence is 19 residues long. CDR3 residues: CASSQVEGQSLLSYNEQFF. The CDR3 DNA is TGTGCCAGCAGCCAAGTGGAAGGACAGAGCCTCCTTTCATACAATGAGCAGTTCTTC.

The CDR3 DNA is TGTGCCAGCAGCGCCCGGGACAGGGGTTTCTACGAGCAGTACTTC. It is translated as CASSARDRGFYEQYF. The chain combines TRBV7-9 with TRBJ2-7; 10 bases agree with TRBD1. Trimming removed 5 bases from V and 3 bases from J; junction bases left unmatched: 7. Germline V gene lookup returns CDR1 SEHNR and CDR2 FQNEAQ (reference sequence). CDR3 length: 15 amino acids.

CDR3 residues: CASSLGTGFNSPLHF. The CDR3, as DNA: TGCGCCAGCAGCTTGGGGACAGGGTTTAATTCACCCCTCCACTTT. The V gene is TRBV5-1, the J gene TRBJ1-6; the match to TRBD1 covers 8 bases. Trimming removed 0 bases from V and 6 bases from J; junction bases left unmatched: 2. The CDR3 is 15 residues long. Looked up from germline, CDR1 is SGHRS and CDR2 is YFSETQ.

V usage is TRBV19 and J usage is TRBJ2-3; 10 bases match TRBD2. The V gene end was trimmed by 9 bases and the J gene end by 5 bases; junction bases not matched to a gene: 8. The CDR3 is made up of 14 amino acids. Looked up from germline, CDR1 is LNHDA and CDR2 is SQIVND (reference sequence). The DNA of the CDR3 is TGTGCCAGCCGAGCGGGAGGGCTTAGAGATACGCAGTATTTT. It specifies CASRAGGLRDTQYF.

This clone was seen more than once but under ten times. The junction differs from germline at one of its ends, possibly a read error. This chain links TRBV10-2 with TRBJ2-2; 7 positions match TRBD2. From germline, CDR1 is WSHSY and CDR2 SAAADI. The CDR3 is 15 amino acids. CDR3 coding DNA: TGCGCCAGCAGTGAGAGGACTAGTCTCACCCGGGAGCTGTTTTTT. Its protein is CASSERTSLTRELFF.

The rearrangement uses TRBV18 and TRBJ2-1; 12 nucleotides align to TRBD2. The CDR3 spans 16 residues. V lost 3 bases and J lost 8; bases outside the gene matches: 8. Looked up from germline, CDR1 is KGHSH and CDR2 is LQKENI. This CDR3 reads CASSPRTSGNPYEQFF. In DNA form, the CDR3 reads TGTGCCAGCTCACCTCGGACTAGCGGGAATCCCTATGAGCAGTTCTTC.

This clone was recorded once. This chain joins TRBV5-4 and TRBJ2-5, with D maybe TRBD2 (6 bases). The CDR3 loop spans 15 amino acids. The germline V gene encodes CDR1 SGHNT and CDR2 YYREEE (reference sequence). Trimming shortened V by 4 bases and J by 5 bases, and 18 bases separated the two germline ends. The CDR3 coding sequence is TGTGCCAGCAGCCGACCGGGGGAAGACTTGGAGACCCAGTACTTC. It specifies CASSRPGEDLETQYF.

The CDR3 sequence: CASSPREGARDETQYF. The CDR3 nucleotides read TGTGCCAGCTCACCACGGGAAGGGGCCAGAGACGAGACCCAGTACTTC. This chain links TRBV18 with TRBJ2-5; D may be TRBD1 (5 bases). Germline V lookup: CDR1 KGHSH, CDR2 LQKENI. The CDR3 is made up of 16 amino acids. The ends were cut back, 1 base at V and 5 bases at J, with 17 bases in the middle.

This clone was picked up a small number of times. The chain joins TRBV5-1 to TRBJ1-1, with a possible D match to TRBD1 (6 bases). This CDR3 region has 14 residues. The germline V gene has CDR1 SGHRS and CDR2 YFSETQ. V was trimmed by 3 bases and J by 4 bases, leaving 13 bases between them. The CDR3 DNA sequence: TGCGCCAGCAGCTCGACAGGTGTAGGCACTGAAGCTTTCTTT. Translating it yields CASSSTGVGTEAFF.

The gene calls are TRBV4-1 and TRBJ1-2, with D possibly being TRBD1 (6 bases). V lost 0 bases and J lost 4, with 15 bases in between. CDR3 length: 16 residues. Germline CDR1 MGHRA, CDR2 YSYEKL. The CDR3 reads CASSQDIQGGVYGYTF. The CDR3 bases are TGCGCCAGCAGCCAAGATATACAGGGAGGGGTCTATGGCTACACCTTC.

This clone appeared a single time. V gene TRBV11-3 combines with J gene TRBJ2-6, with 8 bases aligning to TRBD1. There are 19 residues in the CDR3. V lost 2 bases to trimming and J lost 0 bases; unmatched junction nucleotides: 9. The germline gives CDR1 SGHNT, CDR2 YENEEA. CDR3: CASSLTPDRAYSGANVLTF. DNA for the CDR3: TGTGCCAGCAGCTTAACCCCGGACAGGGCCTACTCTGGGGCCAACGTCCTGACTTTC.

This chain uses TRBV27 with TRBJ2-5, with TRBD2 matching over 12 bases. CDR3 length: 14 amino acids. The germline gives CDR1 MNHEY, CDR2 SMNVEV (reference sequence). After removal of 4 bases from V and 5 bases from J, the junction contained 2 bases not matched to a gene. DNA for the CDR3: TGTGCCAGCAGTTCCGGACTAGCGGGGGAGACCCAGTACTTC. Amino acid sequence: CASSSGLAGETQYF.

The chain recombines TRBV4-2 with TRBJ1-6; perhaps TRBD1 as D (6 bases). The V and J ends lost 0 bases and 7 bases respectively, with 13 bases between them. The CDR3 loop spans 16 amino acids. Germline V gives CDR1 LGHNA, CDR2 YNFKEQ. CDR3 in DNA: TGTGCCAGCAGCCAAGACAGGCCAGGGGTCAATTCACCCCTCCACTTT. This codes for CASSQDRPGVNSPLHF.

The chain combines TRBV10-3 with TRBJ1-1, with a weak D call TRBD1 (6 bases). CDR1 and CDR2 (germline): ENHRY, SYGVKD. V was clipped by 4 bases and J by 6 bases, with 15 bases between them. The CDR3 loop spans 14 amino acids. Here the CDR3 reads CAISATGRTAEAFF. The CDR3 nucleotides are TGTGCCATCAGTGCCACAGGGCGAACGGCTGAAGCTTTCTTT.